The 5 T cell receptor beta chains listed next were all sequenced from one sample in a study of T cell responses to AZD1222 COVID-19 vaccine. Sequencing used immunoSEQ multiplex PCR; TCRdb keeps in-frame clones, though not all of them. This sample has approximately 100,000 clones, with approximately 88% found just once. The material sequenced was peripheral blood, taken on day 0 of AZD1222 vaccination. The receptors derive from an adult in good health.

The CDR3 bases are TGTGCCAGCAGCCCAGCGGGGACGGAGGGGCGTGAGCAGTACTTC. This translates into CASSPAGTEGREQYF. The V and J genes are TRBV28 and TRBJ2-7, with TRBD2 matching 7 bases. Germline lookup yields CDR1 MDHEN and CDR2 SYDVKM. The CDR3 is made up of 15 amino acids. V lost 6 bases, J lost 7 bases, and 15 bases stayed unmatched.

The chain combines TRBV6-5 with TRBJ1-4; weak D call: TRBD1 (5 bases). The CDR3 has 14 residues. Germline V gene sequence: CDR1 MNHEY, CDR2 SVGAGI. Trimming stripped 4 bases from V and 8 bases from J, with 14 bases between. The CDR3 is CASSSSGTGEKLFF. The CDR3 nucleotides are TGTGCCAGCAGTTCCTCCGGGACGGGGGAAAAACTGTTTTTT.

The rearrangement links TRBV7-9 to TRBJ2-7, with no clear D. Germline lookup yields CDR1 SEHNR and CDR2 FQNEAQ (reference sequence). The CDR3 runs 12 residues. V lost 5 bases to trimming and J lost 2 bases, with 7 bases between them. The CDR3 sequence is CASSMTPYEQYF. The CDR3 nucleotides are TGTGCCAGCAGCATGACACCCTACGAGCAGTACTTC.

The chain combines TRBV7-2 with TRBJ1-5; TRBD1 aligns across 7 bases. This CDR3 comprises 15 residues. Unmatched junction bases numbered 9, after V lost 4 bases and J lost 6 bases. CDR1 is SGHTA and CDR2 is FQGNSA in the germline V gene. The DNA of the CDR3 is TGTGCCAGCAGCTACCGAACAGGGGAGGCTCAGCCCCAGCATTTT. Translation: CASSYRTGEAQPQHF. The full variable domain, rest sourced from reference TRBV7-2 and TRBJ1-5, is GAGVSQSPSNKVTEKGKDVELRCDPISGHTALYWYRQSLGQGLEFLIYFQGNSAPDKSGLPSDRFSAERTGGSVSTLTIQRTQQEDSAVYLCASSYRTGEAQPQHFGDGTRLSIL.

This clone was picked up one time. The chain recombines TRBV9 with TRBJ2-7; D gene ambiguous. CDR3 size: 14 residues. The germline gives CDR1 SGDLS, CDR2 YYNGEE. Trimming left V 0 bases short and J 0 bases short, with 7 bases between. For the CDR3, the DNA is TGTGCCAGCAGCGTAGGCGGTCTCTCCTACGAGCAGTACTTC. This codes for CASSVGGLSYEQYF.